This is a list of T cell receptor beta chains from one sample in a study of beta chain features in type 1 diabetes. Sequenced by immunoSEQ multiplex PCR; TCRdb stores in-frame clones only, minus some. The table includes 300,000 to 400,000 clones, 11% detected once. Sequenced input: naive CD4+ T cells from blood. The receptors stem from a woman in her thirties in good health. The CDR3 runs from the conserved cysteine through the conserved F or W. The order of the fields is V gene, clone size, CDR3 length, D gene, CDR3 protein. The D gene is left open where the match is weak. Some rows have no size entry. The others give once, few or many, or a class for an expanded clone.

v_gene: TRBV18
abundance: -
len: 13
d_gene: -
CDR3aa: CASSRQKNEKLFF

v_gene: TRBV28
abundance: few
len: 17
d_gene: -
CDR3aa: CASSFPLFPPGRTEAFF

v_gene: TRBV7-9
abundance: -
len: 17
d_gene: TRBD2
CDR3aa: CASSPIAGVRLTYEQYF

v_gene: TRBV6-5
abundance: -
len: 12
d_gene: -
CDR3aa: CASRSGSYEQYF

v_gene: TRBV28
abundance: few
len: 12
d_gene: -
CDR3aa: CASSLEVETQYF

v_gene: TRBV6-4
abundance: -
len: 16
d_gene: TRBD2
CDR3aa: CASRRLAGGNTGELFF

v_gene: TRBV29-1
abundance: -
len: 13
d_gene: TRBD1
CDR3aa: CSAGTGRAYEQYF

v_gene: TRBV5-1
abundance: -
len: 13
d_gene: -
CDR3aa: CASSPHLGSEQYF

v_gene: TRBV7-7
abundance: -
len: 15
d_gene: -
CDR3aa: CASSLGLTPTDTQYF

v_gene: TRBV28
abundance: few
len: 15
d_gene: -
CDR3aa: CASSLGRRAIETQYF

v_gene: TRBV28
abundance: few
len: 14
d_gene: -
CDR3aa: CASSLDRIYNEQFF

v_gene: TRBV30
abundance: few
len: 12
d_gene: TRBD1
CDR3aa: CAWDRDPGTLHF

v_gene: TRBV10-3
abundance: -
len: 14
d_gene: -
CDR3aa: CAISPSPSTDTQYF